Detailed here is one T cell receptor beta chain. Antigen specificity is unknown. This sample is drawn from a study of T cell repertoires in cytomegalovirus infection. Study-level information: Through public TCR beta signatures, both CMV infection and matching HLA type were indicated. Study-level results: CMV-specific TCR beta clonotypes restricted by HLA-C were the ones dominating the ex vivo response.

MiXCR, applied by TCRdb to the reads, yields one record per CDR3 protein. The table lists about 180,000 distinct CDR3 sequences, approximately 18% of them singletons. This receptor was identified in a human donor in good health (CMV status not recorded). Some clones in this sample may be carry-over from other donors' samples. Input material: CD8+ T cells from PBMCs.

Here the CDR3 DNA reads TGTGCCAGCAGTATACTGGATTCCTACGAGCAGTACTTC. Its protein product is CASSILDSYEQYF. The genes are TRBV28 and TRBJ2-7; D is uncertain. V shed 5 bases and J shed 1 base, with 9 bases lying between them. From germline, CDR1 is MDHEN and CDR2 SYDVKM. There are 13 residues in the CDR3.